This T cell receptor beta chain appears in the sequencing data of a study of response to subunit inactivated influenza vaccine. Findings of the study overall: The authors suggested that every seasonal influenza vaccination recruits few new T cells.

Germline V gene data show CDR1 as SGDLS and CDR2 as YYNGEE. There are 14 residues in the CDR3. V lost 6 bases and J lost 1; bases outside the gene matches: 3. For this clonotype: Its specificity is not known.

Each CDR3 protein is one row after TCRdb ran MiXCR on the RT-PCR reads. The sample holds roughly 170,000 distinct CDR3 sequences, around 8.8% seen once. The input for sequencing was non-naive T cells sorted from PBMCs, taken on the day of vaccination. The receptor comes from a man between 45 and 60 years old who received an inactivated influenza vaccine. The V call is TRBV9, the J call TRBJ2-2, with 7 bases that match TRBD1. The CDR3 DNA is TGTGCCAGCACCACAGGGGTGAACACCGGGGAGCTGTTTTTT. This sequence encodes CASTTGVNTGELFF.